One T cell receptor beta chain is described in this entry. Its antigen is currently unknown. TCRdb's table, derived via immunoSEQ multiplex PCR, lists solely in-frame clones and lacks some. The data show more than 15,000 clones, around 76% seen once. The data are from a study of tumor-infiltrating lymphocytes in localized non-small cell lung cancer. Whole-study results and caveats: Compared with uninvolved lung, tumors showed higher T cell infiltration by TCRbeta sequencing. Available tissue quantity limited TCR sequencing to a patient subset. T-cell fraction did not differ between immunotypes IM1 and IM2. Recurrence-free survival showed no association with tumor T-cell fraction.

The CDR3 is 14 residues long. V was shortened by 5 bases and J by 1 base, with 12 bases between the two germline ends. The germline CDR1 and CDR2 sequences are SGHRS and YFSETQ. The TCR comes from a human donor with non-small cell lung cancer. This chain uses TRBV5-1 with TRBJ2-5; D call uncertain. Material for sequencing was lung tumor tissue. CDR3 nucleotide sequence: TGCGCCAGCAGACCCGGTGGGTTCCAAGAGACCCAGTACTTC. Its protein product is CASRPGGFQETQYF.